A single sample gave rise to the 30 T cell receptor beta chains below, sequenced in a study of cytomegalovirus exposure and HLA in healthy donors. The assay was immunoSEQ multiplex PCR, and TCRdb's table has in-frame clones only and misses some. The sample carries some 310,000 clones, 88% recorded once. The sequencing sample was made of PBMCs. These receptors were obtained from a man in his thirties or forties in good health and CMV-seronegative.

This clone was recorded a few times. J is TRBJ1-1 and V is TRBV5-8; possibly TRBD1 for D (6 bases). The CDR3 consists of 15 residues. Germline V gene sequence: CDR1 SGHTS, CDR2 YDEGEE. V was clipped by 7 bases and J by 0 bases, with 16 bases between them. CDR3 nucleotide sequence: TGTGCCAGCTGGCAGGGGAAGACTTTGAACACTGAAGCTTTCTTT. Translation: CASWQGKTLNTEAFF.

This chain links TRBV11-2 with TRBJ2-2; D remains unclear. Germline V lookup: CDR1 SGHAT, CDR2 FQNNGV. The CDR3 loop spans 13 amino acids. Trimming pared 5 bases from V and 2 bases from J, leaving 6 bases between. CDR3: CASSPVNTGELFF. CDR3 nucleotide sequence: TGTGCCAGCAGCCCAGTTAACACCGGGGAGCTGTTTTTT.

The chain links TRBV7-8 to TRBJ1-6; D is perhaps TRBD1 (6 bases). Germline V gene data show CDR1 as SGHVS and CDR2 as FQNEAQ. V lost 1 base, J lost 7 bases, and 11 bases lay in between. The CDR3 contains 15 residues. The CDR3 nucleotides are TGTGCCAGCAGCTTAGGGGGGCCGGTGAATTCACCCCTCCACTTT. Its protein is CASSLGGPVNSPLHF. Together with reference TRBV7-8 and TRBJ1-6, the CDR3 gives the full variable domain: GAGVSQSPRYKVAKRGQDVALRCDPISGHVSLFWYQQALGQGPEFLTYFQNEAQLDKSGLPSDRFFAERPEGSVSTLKIQRTQQEDSAVYLCASSLGGPVNSPLHFGNGTRLTVT.

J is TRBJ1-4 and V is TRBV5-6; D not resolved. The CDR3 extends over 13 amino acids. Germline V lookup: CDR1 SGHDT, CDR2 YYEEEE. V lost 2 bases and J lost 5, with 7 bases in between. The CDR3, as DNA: TGTGCCAGCAGCTTAGAGATGAATGAAAAACTGTTTTTT. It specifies CASSLEMNEKLFF.

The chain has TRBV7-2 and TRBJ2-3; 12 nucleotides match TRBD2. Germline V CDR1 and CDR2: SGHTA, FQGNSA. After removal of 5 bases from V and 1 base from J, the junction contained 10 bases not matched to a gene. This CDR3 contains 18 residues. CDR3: CASSKPGLAGSGTDTQYF. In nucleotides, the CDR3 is TGTGCCAGCAGCAAACCGGGACTAGCGGGTTCCGGCACAGATACGCAGTATTTT.

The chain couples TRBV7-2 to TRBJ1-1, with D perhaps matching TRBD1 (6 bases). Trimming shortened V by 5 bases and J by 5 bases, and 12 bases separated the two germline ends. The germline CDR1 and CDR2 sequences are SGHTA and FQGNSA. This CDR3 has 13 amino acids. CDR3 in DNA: TGTGCCAGCAGCCCCGGAAGGGGGACTGAAGCTTTCTTT. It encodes CASSPGRGTEAFF.

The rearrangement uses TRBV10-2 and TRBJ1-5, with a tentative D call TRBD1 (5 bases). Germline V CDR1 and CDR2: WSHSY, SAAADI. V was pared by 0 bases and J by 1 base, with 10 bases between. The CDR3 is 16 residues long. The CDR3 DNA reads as TGCGCCAGCAGTGAGTCCGTGGAGGGGAGCAATCAGCCCCAGCATTTT. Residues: CASSESVEGSNQPQHF.

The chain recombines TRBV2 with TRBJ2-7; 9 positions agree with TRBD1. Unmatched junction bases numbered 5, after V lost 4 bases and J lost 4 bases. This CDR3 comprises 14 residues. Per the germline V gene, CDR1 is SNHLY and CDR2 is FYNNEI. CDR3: CASSVTGQGYEQYF. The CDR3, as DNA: TGTGCCAGCAGTGTTACAGGACAGGGGTACGAGCAGTACTTC. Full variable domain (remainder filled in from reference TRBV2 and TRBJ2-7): EPEVTQTPSHQVTQMGQEVILRCVPISNHLYFYWYRQILGQKVEFLVSFYNNEISEKSEIFDDQFSVERPDGSNFTLKIRSTKLEDSAMYFCASSVTGQGYEQYFGPGTRLTVT.

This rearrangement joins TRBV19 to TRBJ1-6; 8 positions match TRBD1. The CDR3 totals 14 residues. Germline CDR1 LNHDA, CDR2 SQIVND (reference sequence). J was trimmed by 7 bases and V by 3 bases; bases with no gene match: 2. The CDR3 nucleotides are TGTGCCAGTAGTATGGGACAGGAGAATTCACCCCTCCACTTT. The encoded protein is CASSMGQENSPLHF.

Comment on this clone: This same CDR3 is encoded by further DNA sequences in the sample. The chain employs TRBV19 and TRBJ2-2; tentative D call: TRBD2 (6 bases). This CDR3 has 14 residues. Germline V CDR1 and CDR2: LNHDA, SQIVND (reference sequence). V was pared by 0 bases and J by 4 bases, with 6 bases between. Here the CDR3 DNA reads TGTGCCAGTAGTATAGATAGCGGCACCGGGGAGCTGTTTTTT. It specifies CASSIDSGTGELFF. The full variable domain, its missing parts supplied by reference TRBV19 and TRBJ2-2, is DGGITQSPKYLFRKEGQNVTLSCEQNLNHDAMYWYRQDPGQGLRLIYYSQIVNDFQKGDIAEGYSVSREKKESFPLTVTSAQKNPTAFYLCASSIDSGTGELFFGEGSRLTVL.

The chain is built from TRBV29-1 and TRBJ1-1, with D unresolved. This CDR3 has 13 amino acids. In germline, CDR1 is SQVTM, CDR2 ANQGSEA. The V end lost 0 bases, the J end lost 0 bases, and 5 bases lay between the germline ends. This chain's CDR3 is CSVEEAVNTEAFF. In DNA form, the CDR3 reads TGCAGCGTTGAAGAGGCAGTGAACACTGAAGCTTTCTTT.

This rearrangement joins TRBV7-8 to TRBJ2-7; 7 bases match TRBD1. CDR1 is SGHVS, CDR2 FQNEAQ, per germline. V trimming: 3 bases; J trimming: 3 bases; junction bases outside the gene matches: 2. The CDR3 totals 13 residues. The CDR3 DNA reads TGTGCCAGCAGCTTGGGGACAGTCTACGAGCAGTACTTC. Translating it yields CASSLGTVYEQYF.

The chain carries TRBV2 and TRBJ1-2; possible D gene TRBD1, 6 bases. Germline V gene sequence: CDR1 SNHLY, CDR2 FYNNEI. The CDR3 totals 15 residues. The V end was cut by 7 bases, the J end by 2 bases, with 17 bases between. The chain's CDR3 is CASTLSRTANYGYTF. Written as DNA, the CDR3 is TGTGCCAGCACTCTAAGCCGGACAGCCAACTATGGCTACACCTTC.

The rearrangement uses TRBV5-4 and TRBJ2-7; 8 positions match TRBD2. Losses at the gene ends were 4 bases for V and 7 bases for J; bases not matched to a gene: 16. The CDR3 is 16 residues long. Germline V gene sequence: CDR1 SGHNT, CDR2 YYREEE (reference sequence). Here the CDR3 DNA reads TGTGCCAGCAGCATAAAGTTAAGCGGGGGCATACATGAGCAGTACTTC. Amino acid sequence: CASSIKLSGGIHEQYF.

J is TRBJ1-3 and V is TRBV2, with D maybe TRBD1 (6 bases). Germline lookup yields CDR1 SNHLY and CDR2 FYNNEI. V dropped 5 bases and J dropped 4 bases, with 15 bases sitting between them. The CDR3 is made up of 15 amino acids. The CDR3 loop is CASSPDRSPGNTIYF. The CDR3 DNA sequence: TGTGCCAGCAGTCCCGACAGGTCCCCAGGAAACACCATATATTTT.

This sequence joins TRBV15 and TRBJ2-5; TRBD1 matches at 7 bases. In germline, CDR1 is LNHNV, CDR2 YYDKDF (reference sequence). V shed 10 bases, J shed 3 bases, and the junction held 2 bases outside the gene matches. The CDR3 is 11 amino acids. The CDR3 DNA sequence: TGTGCCATCGGGACAGAAGAGACCCAGTACTTC. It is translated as CAIGTEETQYF. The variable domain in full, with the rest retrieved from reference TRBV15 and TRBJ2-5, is DAMVIQNPRYQVTQFGKPVTLSCSQTLNHNVMYWYQQKSSQAPKLLFHYYDKDFNNEADTPDNFQSRRPNTSFCFLDIRSPGLGDTAMYLCAIGTEETQYFGPGTRLLVL.

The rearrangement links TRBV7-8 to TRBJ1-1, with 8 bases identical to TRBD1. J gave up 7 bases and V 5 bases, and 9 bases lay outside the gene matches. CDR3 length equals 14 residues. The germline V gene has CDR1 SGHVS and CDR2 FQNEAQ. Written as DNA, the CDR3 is TGTGCCAGCAGCCCGACGGACAGGGACTTTGAAGCTTTCTTT. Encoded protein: CASSPTDRDFEAFF.

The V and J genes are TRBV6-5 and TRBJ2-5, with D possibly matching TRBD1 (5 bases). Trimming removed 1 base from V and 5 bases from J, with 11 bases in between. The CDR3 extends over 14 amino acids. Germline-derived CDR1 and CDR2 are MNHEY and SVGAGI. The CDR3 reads CASSYYSGFETQYF. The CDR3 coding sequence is TGTGCCAGCAGTTACTACTCAGGGTTTGAGACCCAGTACTTC.

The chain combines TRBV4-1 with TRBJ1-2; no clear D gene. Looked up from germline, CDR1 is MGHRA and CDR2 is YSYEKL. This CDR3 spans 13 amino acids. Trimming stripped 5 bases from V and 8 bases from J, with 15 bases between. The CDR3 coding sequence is TGCGCCAGCAGCTTCGACGGGGTATCGGGCTACACCTTC. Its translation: CASSFDGVSGYTF.

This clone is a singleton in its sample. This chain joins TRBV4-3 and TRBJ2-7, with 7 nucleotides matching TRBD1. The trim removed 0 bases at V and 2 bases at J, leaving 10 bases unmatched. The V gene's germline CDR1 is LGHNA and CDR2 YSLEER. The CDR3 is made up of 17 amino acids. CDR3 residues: CASSQEETGSEAYEQYF. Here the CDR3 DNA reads TGCGCCAGCAGCCAAGAAGAGACAGGGAGTGAGGCCTACGAGCAGTACTTC.

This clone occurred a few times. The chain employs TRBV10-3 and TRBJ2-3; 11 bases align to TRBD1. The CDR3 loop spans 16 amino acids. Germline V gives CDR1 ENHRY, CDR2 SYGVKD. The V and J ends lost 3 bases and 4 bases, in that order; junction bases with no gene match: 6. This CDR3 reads CAISENPGQGADTQYF. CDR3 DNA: TGTGCCATCAGTGAAAATCCGGGACAGGGGGCAGATACGCAGTATTTT.

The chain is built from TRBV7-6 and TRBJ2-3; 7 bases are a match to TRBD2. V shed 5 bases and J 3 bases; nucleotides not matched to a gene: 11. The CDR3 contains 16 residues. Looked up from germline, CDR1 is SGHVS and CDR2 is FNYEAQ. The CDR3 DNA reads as TGTGCCAGCAGCATCTCCGGGGGGACCAGGACAGATACGCAGTATTTT. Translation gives CASSISGGTRTDTQYF.

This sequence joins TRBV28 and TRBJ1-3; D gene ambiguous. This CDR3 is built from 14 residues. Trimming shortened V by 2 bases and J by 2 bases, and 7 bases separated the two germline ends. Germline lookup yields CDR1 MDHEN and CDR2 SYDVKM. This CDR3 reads CASSLGQAGNTIYF. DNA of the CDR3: TGTGCCAGCAGTTTAGGTCAGGCTGGAAACACCATATATTTT. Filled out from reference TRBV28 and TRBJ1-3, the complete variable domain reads DVKVTQSSRYLVKRTGEKVFLECVQDMDHENMFWYRQDPGLGLRLIYFSYDVKMKEKGDIPEGYSVSREKKERFSLILESASTNQTSMYLCASSLGQAGNTIYFGEGSWLTVV.

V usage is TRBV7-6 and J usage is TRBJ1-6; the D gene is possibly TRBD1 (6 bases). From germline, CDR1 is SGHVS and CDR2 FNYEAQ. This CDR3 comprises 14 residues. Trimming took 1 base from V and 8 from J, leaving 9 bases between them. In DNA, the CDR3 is TGTGCCAGCAGCTTAGGACAGGTTGATTCACCCCTCCACTTT. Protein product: CASSLGQVDSPLHF.

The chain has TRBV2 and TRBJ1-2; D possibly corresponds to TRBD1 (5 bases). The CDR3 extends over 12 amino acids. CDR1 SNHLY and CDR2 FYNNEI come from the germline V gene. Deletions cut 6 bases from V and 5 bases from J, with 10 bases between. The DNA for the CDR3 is TGTGCCAGCAGACTACGGGGGTATGGCTACACCTTC. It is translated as CASRLRGYGYTF.

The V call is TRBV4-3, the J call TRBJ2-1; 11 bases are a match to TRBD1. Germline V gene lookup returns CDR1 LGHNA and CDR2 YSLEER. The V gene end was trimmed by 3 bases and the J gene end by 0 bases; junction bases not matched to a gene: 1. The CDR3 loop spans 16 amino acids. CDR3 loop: CASSQGQGDSYNEQFF. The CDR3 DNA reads TGCGCCAGCAGCCAGGGACAGGGGGACTCCTACAATGAGCAGTTCTTC.

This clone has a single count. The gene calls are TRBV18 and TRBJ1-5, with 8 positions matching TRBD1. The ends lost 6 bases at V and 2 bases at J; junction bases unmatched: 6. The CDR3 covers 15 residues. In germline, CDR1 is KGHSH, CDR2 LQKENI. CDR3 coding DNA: TGTGCCAGCTCGCCGGACAGGGCTCGCAATCAGCCCCAGCATTTT. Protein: CASSPDRARNQPQHF.

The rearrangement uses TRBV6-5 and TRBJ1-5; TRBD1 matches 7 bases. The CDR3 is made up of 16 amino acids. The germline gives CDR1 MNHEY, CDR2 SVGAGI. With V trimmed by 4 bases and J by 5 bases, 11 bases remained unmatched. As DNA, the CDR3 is TGTGCCAGCAGTTCGATCCGGGACAGCTGGGATCAGCCCCAGCATTTT. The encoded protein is CASSSIRDSWDQPQHF.

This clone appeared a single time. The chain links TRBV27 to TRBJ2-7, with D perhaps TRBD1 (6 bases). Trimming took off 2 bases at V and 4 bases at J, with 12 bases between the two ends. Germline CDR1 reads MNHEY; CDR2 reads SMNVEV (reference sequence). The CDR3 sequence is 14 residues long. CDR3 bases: TGTGCCAGCAGTTTAGGGACACTCTTATACGAGCAGTACTTC. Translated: CASSLGTLLYEQYF.

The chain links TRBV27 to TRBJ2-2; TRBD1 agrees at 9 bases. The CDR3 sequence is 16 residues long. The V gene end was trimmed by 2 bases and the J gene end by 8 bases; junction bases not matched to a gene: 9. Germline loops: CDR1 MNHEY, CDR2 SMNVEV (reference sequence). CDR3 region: CASSLLGTGWKGELFF. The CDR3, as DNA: TGTGCCAGCAGTTTACTCGGGACAGGGTGGAAAGGGGAGCTGTTTTTT.